This T cell receptor (beta chain) was captured by sequencing in a study of blood T cell repertoires in COVID-19. Profiling relied on immunoSEQ multiplex PCR, and the TCRdb table lists in-frame clones only, not all of them. The sample lists around 120,000 clones, around four fifths occurring once. Trimming removed 6 bases from V and 1 base from J, with 9 bases in between. The CDR3 is 13 amino acids. Germline CDR1 is LNHDA and CDR2 is SQIVND (reference sequence). This TCR derives from a man older than 75 with active or convalescent COVID-19. The V gene is TRBV19, the J gene TRBJ1-1, with D perhaps TRBD1 (6 bases). Sequencing used peripheral blood. The CDR3 here is CASSLTGNTEAFF. The CDR3 nucleotides read TGTGCCAGTAGCCTGACAGGGAACACTGAAGCTTTCTTT.